Listed below are T cell receptor beta chains from one sample, sequenced in a study of CD8+CD57+ T cells in acquired aplastic anemia. TCRdb re-analysed the reads in MiXCR, keeping a single row per CDR3 protein. The repertoire holds some 280,000 distinct CDR3 sequences, 50% to 70% seen once, with approximately 8% in the top ten. The sample taken for sequencing was sorted CD4+, CD8+, or CD8+CD57+ T cells (not recorded which) from PBMCs. These receptors were obtained from a human donor with severe aplastic anemia or a healthy control (not recorded which). The CDR3 runs from the conserved cysteine through the conserved F or W. The order of the fields is J gene, clone size, D gene, V gene, CDR3 protein, CDR3 DNA. The D gene is left open where the match is weak. Only part of the rows carry a size: once, few, many, or a class if the clone is expanded.

j_call: TRBJ2-7
clone_size: NA
d_call: TRBD1
v_call: TRBV28
cdr3_aa: CASSAPGQGIYEQYF
cdr3_nt: TGTGCCAGCAGTGCCCCGGGACAGGGGATCTACGAGCAGTACTTC

j_call: TRBJ1-5
clone_size: NA
d_call: NA
v_call: TRBV20-1
cdr3_aa: CSARAGNQPQHF
cdr3_nt: TGCAGTGCTAGAGCAGGTAATCAGCCCCAGCATTTT

j_call: TRBJ2-7
clone_size: NA
d_call: TRBD2
v_call: TRBV5-4
cdr3_aa: CASSFGTSGRDEQYF
cdr3_nt: TGTGCCAGCAGCTTCGGGACTAGCGGGAGAGACGAGCAGTACTTC

j_call: TRBJ2-6
clone_size: NA
d_call: NA
v_call: TRBV24-1
cdr3_aa: CATSDADSPGANVLTF
cdr3_nt: TGTGCCACCAGTGACGCTGACAGCCCTGGGGCCAACGTCCTGACTTTC

j_call: TRBJ1-2
clone_size: NA
d_call: TRBD1
v_call: TRBV2
cdr3_aa: CASSASDRTGNYGYTF
cdr3_nt: TGTGCCAGCAGTGCTTCGGATCGGACAGGGAACTATGGCTACACCTTC

j_call: TRBJ2-7
clone_size: many
d_call: NA
v_call: TRBV5-6
cdr3_aa: CASIQTGTNHPYEQYF
cdr3_nt: TGTGCCAGCATCCAGACAGGGACTAACCATCCCTACGAGCAGTACTTC

j_call: TRBJ2-1
clone_size: NA
d_call: NA
v_call: TRBV7-2
cdr3_aa: CASSLGGVGANEQFF
cdr3_nt: TGTGCCAGCAGCTTAGGAGGCGTAGGGGCTAATGAGCAGTTCTTC

j_call: TRBJ1-2
clone_size: many
d_call: NA
v_call: TRBV5-5
cdr3_aa: CASSLAEGYGYTF
cdr3_nt: TGTGCCAGCAGCTTGGCGGAGGGCTATGGCTACACCTTC

j_call: TRBJ1-1
clone_size: NA
d_call: NA
v_call: TRBV10-3
cdr3_aa: CAISATRDMNTEAFF
cdr3_nt: TGTGCCATCAGTGCTACCAGGGATATGAACACTGAAGCTTTCTTT

j_call: TRBJ2-7
clone_size: NA
d_call: TRBD1
v_call: TRBV7-3
cdr3_aa: CASALGQGYEQYF
cdr3_nt: TGTGCCAGCGCGTTGGGACAGGGTTACGAGCAGTACTTC

j_call: TRBJ1-1
clone_size: many
d_call: NA
v_call: TRBV5-8
cdr3_aa: CASSFGGKNTEAFF
cdr3_nt: TGTGCCAGCAGCTTTGGGGGGAAGAACACTGAAGCTTTCTTT

j_call: TRBJ2-3
clone_size: NA
d_call: NA
v_call: TRBV7-2
cdr3_aa: CASSLGRRLVGDTQYF
cdr3_nt: TGTGCCAGCAGCTTAGGTCGTCGACTAGTGGGAGATACGCAGTATTTT

j_call: TRBJ2-3
clone_size: NA
d_call: TRBD2
v_call: TRBV7-9
cdr3_aa: CASSYGLAGGPDTQYF
cdr3_nt: TGTGCCAGCAGCTATGGACTAGCGGGGGGGCCGGATACGCAGTATTTT

j_call: TRBJ1-1
clone_size: NA
d_call: TRBD1
v_call: TRBV29-1
cdr3_aa: CSVNAGAGGVNTEAFF
cdr3_nt: TGCAGCGTGAACGCCGGGGCAGGGGGTGTGAACACTGAAGCTTTCTTT

j_call: TRBJ2-1
clone_size: NA
d_call: TRBD2
v_call: TRBV10-3
cdr3_aa: CASRLAGGQGSEQFF
cdr3_nt: TGTGCCAGCAGACTAGCGGGGGGGCAAGGCAGTGAGCAGTTCTTC

j_call: TRBJ1-1
clone_size: NA
d_call: NA
v_call: TRBV29-1
cdr3_aa: CSARGGLNTEAFF
cdr3_nt: TGCAGCGCGAGGGGGGGCCTGAACACTGAAGCTTTCTTT

j_call: TRBJ2-7
clone_size: NA
d_call: TRBD1
v_call: TRBV6-6
cdr3_aa: CASSPQTGGTYEQYF
cdr3_nt: TGTGCCAGCAGTCCTCAGACAGGGGGGACCTACGAGCAGTACTTC

j_call: TRBJ1-6
clone_size: once
d_call: NA
v_call: TRBV7-8
cdr3_aa: CASSLGGDGSPLHF
cdr3_nt: TGTGCCAGCAGCCTGGGGGGTGATGGGTCACCCCTCCACTTT

j_call: TRBJ2-3
clone_size: NA
d_call: NA
v_call: TRBV9
cdr3_aa: CASSVEPGATDTQYF
cdr3_nt: TGTGCCAGCAGCGTAGAGCCAGGGGCCACAGATACGCAGTATTTT

j_call: TRBJ1-4
clone_size: few
d_call: TRBD1
v_call: TRBV20-1
cdr3_aa: CSATRDSNEKLFF
cdr3_nt: TGCAGTGCTACCCGGGACAGTAATGAAAAACTGTTTTTT

j_call: TRBJ1-2
clone_size: NA
d_call: NA
v_call: TRBV2
cdr3_aa: CASSKEGGQSYGYTF
cdr3_nt: TGTGCCAGCAGTAAAGAGGGGGGCCAGAGCTATGGCTACACCTTC

j_call: TRBJ2-5
clone_size: many
d_call: TRBD2
v_call: TRBV19
cdr3_aa: CASSKRLAEETQYF
cdr3_nt: TGTGCCAGTAGTAAAAGACTAGCGGAAGAGACCCAGTACTTC

j_call: TRBJ1-1
clone_size: NA
d_call: NA
v_call: TRBV20-1
cdr3_aa: CSARDRTGIEAFF
cdr3_nt: TGCAGTGCTAGAGATCGAACCGGGATTGAAGCTTTCTTT

j_call: TRBJ1-5
clone_size: NA
d_call: TRBD1
v_call: TRBV10-2
cdr3_aa: CASSREQGVAPRNQPQHF
cdr3_nt: TGCGCCAGCAGCCGCGAACAGGGGGTGGCACCTCGCAATCAGCCCCAGCATTTT